The source of this T cell receptor beta chain is a study of cytomegalovirus exposure and HLA in healthy donors. Study in general: An analysis done earlier identified roughly 120 million unique TCR beta sequences from roughly 190 million T cells.

Study outcomes and limitations: Analysis performed later found roughly 17,000 TCR beta sequences associated with HLA alleles at 0.05 false discovery rate. According to a later analysis, most TCR beta chains associated with CMV appeared HLA-restricted. Later work found that TCR association rates differed between HLA loci; DRB1 had the most and HLA-C the fewest.

Germline CDR1 is SGHNT and CDR2 is YYREEE (reference sequence). The germline V and J ends were trimmed by 0 bases and 2 bases, with 9 bases remaining between them. CDR3 length equals 15 residues. 13 Jbeta primers and 60 Vbeta primers were used for the PCR. Some clones are missing from TCRdb's copy, which holds only in-frame ones; the method was immunoSEQ multiplex PCR. This table holds approximately 140,000 clones, approximately 84% found once. Concerning this clone: What it binds is not known.

V gene TRBV5-4 combines with J gene TRBJ2-1; weak D call: TRBD2 (6 bases). The TCR sequence derives from a boy younger than 10 in good health and CMV-seronegative. Material for sequencing was PBMCs. In nucleotides, the CDR3 is TGTGCCAGCAGCTTGGGTAGCGGACCCTACAATGAGCAGTTCTTC. Translated, it gives CASSLGSGPYNEQFF.